The rows below give T cell receptor beta chains drawn from one sample of a study of cytomegalovirus exposure and HLA in healthy donors. Data came from immunoSEQ multiplex PCR; TCRdb stores just in-frame clones and leaves some out. The data contain some 130,000 clones, nearly 80% of them seen just once; the ten biggest clones take up 2.2%. The sequencing input was PBMCs. These receptors were collected from a man aged 25-40 years in good health and CMV-seronegative. Each CDR3 is given with its conserved first and last residue. A D gene is named only where the DNA matches it firmly.

V: TRBV19
J: TRBJ1-1
D: TRBD1
CDR3: CASSIDRVTEAFF

V: TRBV28
J: TRBJ2-1
D: TRBD2
CDR3: CASGRVAGGYNEQFF

V: TRBV28
J: TRBJ1-5
D: TRBD1
CDR3: CASSLGTGGRSNQPQHF

V: TRBV10-3
J: TRBJ1-2
D: -
CDR3: CARTGGGSYGYTF

V: TRBV5-1
J: TRBJ2-7
D: TRBD2
CDR3: CASSTQGTSGGYEQYF

V: TRBV5-1
J: TRBJ1-2
D: TRBD1
CDR3: CASSLTPRDSYYGYTF

V: TRBV7-2
J: TRBJ2-3
D: -
CDR3: CASSRTGGARVTQYF

V: TRBV27
J: TRBJ1-4
D: -
CDR3: CASSSRDSPEKLFF

V: TRBV5-1
J: TRBJ1-1
D: TRBD1
CDR3: CASSGRTGTRGEAFF

V: TRBV6-1
J: TRBJ1-2
D: TRBD1
CDR3: CASSVAGTGKGYTF

V: TRBV7-2
J: TRBJ2-3
D: -
CDR3: CASSGAYPTDTQYF

V: TRBV7-2
J: TRBJ2-3
D: TRBD2
CDR3: CASSLTPGTRGDTQYF

V: TRBV7-6
J: TRBJ2-7
D: -
CDR3: CASSLEGVFYEQYF

V: TRBV5-1
J: TRBJ1-4
D: TRBD1
CDR3: CASSDVTDRGKLFF

V: TRBV5-4
J: TRBJ2-3
D: TRBD2
CDR3: CASSSELLAGGADTQYF

V: TRBV28
J: TRBJ2-1
D: TRBD2
CDR3: CASSPATSGGYNEQFF

V: TRBV20-1
J: TRBJ2-7
D: -
CDR3: CSASLGGEQYF

V: TRBV10-3
J: TRBJ2-3
D: TRBD2
CDR3: CAISERSGNLADTQYF

V: TRBV18
J: TRBJ1-1
D: -
CDR3: CASSPRGGRQSTEAFF

V: TRBV5-4
J: TRBJ2-1
D: -
CDR3: CASSLSGYNEQFF

V: TRBV12-5
J: TRBJ1-3
D: -
CDR3: CASARSGNTIYF

V: TRBV18
J: TRBJ2-1
D: -
CDR3: CASSPGVVNEQFF

V: TRBV5-1
J: TRBJ2-7
D: TRBD2
CDR3: CASSLGGSGTSGREQYF

V: TRBV2
J: TRBJ1-2
D: TRBD1
CDR3: CASSRQGDHGYTF

V: TRBV10-3
J: TRBJ2-6
D: -
CDR3: CAISDLVRSGANVLTF

V: TRBV6-5
J: TRBJ2-2
D: -
CDR3: CASSPYSGNTGELFF

V: TRBV7-9
J: -
D: TRBD2
CDR3: CASSAGTSGSWVEQYF

V: TRBV27
J: TRBJ2-1
D: -
CDR3: CASSRGNEQFF

V: TRBV5-6
J: TRBJ2-3
D: -
CDR3: CASSLTSKAGTDTQYF

V: TRBV9
J: TRBJ2-5
D: TRBD2
CDR3: CASSSSGTGKETQYF

V: TRBV27
J: TRBJ2-3
D: TRBD2
CDR3: CASSPSSGRPFGYF

V: TRBV28
J: TRBJ2-7
D: -
CDR3: CASQPGQTYEQYF

V: TRBV4-1
J: -
D: -
CDR3: CASSSSAGGYEQYF

V: TRBV28
J: TRBJ2-7
D: TRBD1
CDR3: CASIPGQGTYEQYF

V: TRBV6-5
J: TRBJ2-7
D: TRBD2
CDR3: CASTYLGLAASYEQYF

V: TRBV6-1
J: TRBJ2-3
D: TRBD2
CDR3: CALREAGGDTQYF

V: TRBV5-6
J: TRBJ2-3
D: -
CDR3: CASSQGRLFTDTQYF